This T cell receptor (beta chain) was recorded in a study of T cell responses to AZD1222 COVID-19 vaccine. Note on this clone: Its antigen is not identified.

This table comes from immunoSEQ multiplex PCR, and its TCRdb copy is limited to in-frame clones, with some not included. The sample has around 100,000 clones, around 90% seen once. Study findings and constraints: At baseline, just a handful of AZD1222 recipients tested seropositive.

The CDR3 covers 15 residues. Germline loops: CDR1 SGHTA, CDR2 FQGNSA. V was shortened by 1 base and J by 0 bases, with 9 bases between the two germline ends. This clonotype was sampled from an adult in good health. Here the sequenced sample was peripheral blood, taken on day 0 of AZD1222 vaccination. The chain is built from TRBV7-2 and TRBJ1-1; D gene unclear. The chain's CDR3 is CASSLGLNLNTEAFF. The DNA of the CDR3 is TGTGCCAGCAGCTTAGGGTTAAACTTGAACACTGAAGCTTTCTTT.